The 26 T cell receptor beta chains presented below share a single source sample, sequenced in a study of cytomegalovirus exposure and HLA in healthy donors. PCR primers comprised 60 Vbeta and 13 Jbeta primers. Method: immunoSEQ multiplex PCR; TCRdb's copy keeps in-frame clones and lacks some. The sample lists 110,000 to 150,000 clones, approximately 80% occurring once. The sequenced sample was PBMCs. Receptors originate from a woman aged 18-29 years in good health and CMV-seropositive.

The rearrangement uses TRBV6-6 and TRBJ1-1; TRBD1 aligns across 8 bases. Germline V gene data show CDR1 as MNHNY and CDR2 as SVGAGI (reference sequence). After removal of 6 bases from V and 5 bases from J, the junction contained 5 bases not matched to a gene. The CDR3 is made up of 13 amino acids. CDR3 bases: TGTGCCAGCAGGCCCCAGGGGGCGACTGAAGCTTTCTTT. It codes for CASRPQGATEAFF.

This clone was seen a handful of times. The genes are TRBV5-6 and TRBJ2-1, with D perhaps matching TRBD2 (6 bases). This CDR3 is built from 14 residues. The V gene's germline CDR1 is SGHDT and CDR2 YYEEEE. Trimming shortened V by 5 bases and J by 2 bases, and 11 bases separated the two germline ends. In nucleotides, the CDR3 is TGTGCCAGCAGGGGGGGAGAAGCCTACAATGAGCAGTTCTTC. It codes for CASRGGEAYNEQFF.

This clone occurred a few times. The rearrangement links TRBV27 to TRBJ1-1; 11 bases align to TRBD1. The trim removed 5 bases at V and 3 bases at J, leaving 5 bases unmatched. This CDR3 spans 15 amino acids. The V gene's germline CDR1 is MNHEY and CDR2 SMNVEV (reference sequence). CDR3 in amino acids: CASSRGQGAYTEAFF. The DNA of the CDR3 is TGTGCCAGCAGTAGAGGACAGGGGGCGTACACTGAAGCTTTCTTT.

About this clone: The junction differs from germline at one of its ends, possibly a read error. This chain connects TRBV7-9 to TRBJ1-6; the match to TRBD1 covers 8 bases. This CDR3 region has 15 residues. CDR1 and CDR2 (germline): SEHNR, FQNEAQ (reference sequence). The CDR3 reads CVSSLDRTGNSPLHF. In DNA, the CDR3 is TGTGTCAGCAGCTTAGACAGGACAGGGAATTCACCCCTCCACTTT. The full variable domain, rest sourced from reference TRBV7-9 and TRBJ1-6, is DTGVSQNPRHKITKRGQNVTFRCDPISEHNRLYWYRQTLGQGPEFLTYFQNEAQLEKSRLLSDRFSAERPKGSFSTLEIQRTEQGDSAMYLCVSSLDRTGNSPLHFGNGTRLTVT.

The chain carries TRBV2 and TRBJ2-6; no clear D. The germline V gene encodes CDR1 SNHLY and CDR2 FYNNEI. V was cut by 8 bases and J by 4 bases, with 6 bases left in between. This CDR3 has 12 residues. Here the CDR3 reads CASGAGANVLTF. In DNA, the CDR3 is TGTGCCAGCGGAGCCGGGGCCAACGTCCTGACTTTC.

J is TRBJ1-2 and V is TRBV4-1; TRBD1 matches 9 bases. V shed 2 bases and J 6 bases; nucleotides not matched to a gene: 4. Germline CDR1 MGHRA, CDR2 YSYEKL. This CDR3 region has 14 residues. The CDR3 DNA is TGCGCCAGCAGCCAACTTGGGACAGGGAATGGCTACACCTTC. It is translated as CASSQLGTGNGYTF.

The chain is built from TRBV6-1 and TRBJ1-1, with D possibly matching TRBD1 (6 bases). Germline V gene data show CDR1 as MNHNS and CDR2 as SASEGT. The CDR3 runs to 13 residues. Trimming removed 10 bases from V and 5 bases from J, with 17 bases in between. CDR3 nucleotide sequence: TGTGCCACCGGACAGTTTCCTGGTACTGAAGCTTTCTTT. Translated: CATGQFPGTEAFF.

The V and J genes are TRBV2 and TRBJ1-4; 9 bases agree with TRBD1. The CDR3 covers 15 residues. Losses at the gene ends were 6 bases for V and 8 bases for J; bases not matched to a gene: 10. CDR1 is SNHLY and CDR2 is FYNNEI in the germline V gene. CDR3 loop: CASRGQGSGIEKLFF. CDR3 nucleotides: TGTGCCAGCAGGGGACAGGGATCGGGGATCGAAAAACTGTTTTTT.

The chain recombines TRBV6-6 with TRBJ1-1, with D unclear. CDR3 length equals 14 residues. Germline assignment: CDR1 MNHNY and CDR2 SVGAGI (reference sequence). With 0 bases removed from V and 5 bases from J, the gap between germline ends came to 10 bases. The CDR3 DNA sequence: TGTGCCAGCAGTTACTCGTCGGGTAAGACTGAAGCTTTCTTT. It is translated as CASSYSSGKTEAFF.

The chain links TRBV2 to TRBJ2-6; D is unresolved. The length of the CDR3 is 14 residues. V was trimmed by 5 bases and J by 5 bases, leaving 10 bases between them. Germline values: CDR1 SNHLY, CDR2 FYNNEI. This CDR3 reads CASSSILRANVLTF. CDR3 DNA sequence: TGTGCCAGCAGTTCGATCCTAAGGGCCAACGTCCTGACTTTC.

V gene TRBV28 combines with J gene TRBJ2-7; 7 bases are a match to TRBD1. V was pared by 3 bases and J by 0 bases, with 5 bases of the junction left unmatched. The CDR3 spans 15 residues. CDR1 and CDR2 from the germline V gene are MDHEN and SYDVKM. The CDR3 DNA follows: TGTGCCAGCAGTTTGGTGACAGGGTACTCCTACGAGCAGTACTTC. It codes for CASSLVTGYSYEQYF.

This clone was seen only a few times. The chain uses TRBV5-1 and TRBJ2-7; D ambiguous. Germline assignment: CDR1 SGHRS and CDR2 YFSETQ. With 0 bases removed from V and 1 base from J, the gap between germline ends came to 8 bases. The CDR3 is 14 amino acids. The CDR3 DNA reads as TGCGCCAGCAGCTTGGATCCAGCGTCCTACGAGCAGTACTTC. Encoded protein: CASSLDPASYEQYF.

The CDR3 coding sequence is TGCGCCAGCAGCCGAGGGGGTATAGACACCATATATTTT. Translation: CASSRGGIDTIYF. This chain links TRBV5-1 with TRBJ1-3; D may be TRBD1 (6 bases). This CDR3 is 13 amino acids long. The germline gives CDR1 SGHRS, CDR2 YFSETQ. Trimming removed 4 bases at V and 8 bases at J, with 13 bases between. The entire variable domain, with the rest obtained from reference TRBV5-1 and TRBJ1-3, is as follows: KAGVTQTPRYLIKTRGQQVTLSCSPISGHRSVSWYQQTPGQGLQFLFEYFSETQRNKGNFPGRFSGRQFSNSRSEMNVSTLELGDSALYLCASSRGGIDTIYFGEGSWLTVV.

This clone was counted at least ten times. The chain combines TRBV2 with TRBJ1-1; the D gene is possibly TRBD1 (5 bases). Trimming left V 6 bases short and J 7 bases short, with 18 bases between. The CDR3 loop spans 14 amino acids. CDR1 and CDR2 (germline): SNHLY, FYNNEI. The CDR3 bases are TGTGCCAGCAGCCAGGGTTCCCGGTCCCTTGAAGCTTTCTTT. It is translated as CASSQGSRSLEAFF.

The sample holds one count of this clone. V usage is TRBV18 and J usage is TRBJ2-7; 11 bases line up with TRBD2. Germline CDR1 and CDR2: KGHSH and LQKENI. The CDR3 extends over 18 amino acids. Losses at the gene ends were 3 bases for V and 5 bases for J; bases not matched to a gene: 15. Here the CDR3 reads CASSPSSPGTSGAHEQYF. As DNA, the CDR3 is TGTGCCAGCTCACCGTCAAGCCCCGGGACTAGCGGCGCCCACGAGCAGTACTTC.

The chain couples TRBV28 to TRBJ1-2; the match to TRBD1 covers 7 bases. V lost 2 bases to trimming and J lost 7 bases; unmatched junction nucleotides: 7. CDR1 and CDR2 from the germline V gene are MDHEN and SYDVKM. The CDR3 covers 14 residues. The CDR3 spells CASSLAGGFGGYTF. For the CDR3, the DNA is TGTGCCAGCAGTTTAGCAGGGGGATTCGGTGGCTACACCTTC.

The CDR3 here is CAIRRTEDQPQHF. CDR3 nucleotide sequence: TGTGCCATCAGGCGGACGGAGGATCAGCCCCAGCATTTT. The rearrangement uses TRBV10-3 and TRBJ1-5; D gene ambiguous. The CDR3 covers 13 residues. V lost 6 bases to trimming and J lost 5 bases, with 11 bases between them. The germline CDR1 and CDR2 sequences are ENHRY and SYGVKD.

V and J are TRBV4-1 and TRBJ1-6, with 8 bases identical to TRBD1. Germline V CDR1 and CDR2: MGHRA, YSYEKL. Trimming took 0 bases from V and 1 from J; bases not matched to a gene: 11. The CDR3 sequence is 20 residues long. CDR3: CASSQDQGQGSESYNSPLHF. The CDR3 DNA is TGCGCCAGCAGCCAAGATCAAGGACAGGGTAGTGAGTCCTATAATTCACCCCTCCACTTT.

This chain connects TRBV5-1 to TRBJ2-7, with 10 bases lining up with TRBD2. CDR1 is SGHRS and CDR2 is YFSETQ in the germline V gene. The junction had 2 bases not matched to a gene; V was cut back by 2 bases and J by 3 bases. The CDR3 has 14 residues. In DNA form, the CDR3 reads TGCGCCAGCAGCTTCCGGACTAGCGGCTACGAGCAGTACTTC. It yields the protein CASSFRTSGYEQYF.

The rearrangement joins TRBV19 to TRBJ2-7, with TRBD1 identical over 9 bases. V was pared by 1 base and J by 7 bases, with 8 bases of the junction left unmatched. Germline assignment: CDR1 LNHDA and CDR2 SQIVND (reference sequence). The length of the CDR3 is 15 residues. CDR3: CASSIGQGETREQYF. In DNA form, the CDR3 reads TGTGCCAGTAGTATAGGACAGGGGGAGACGCGGGAGCAGTACTTC. Together with reference TRBV19 and TRBJ2-7, the CDR3 gives the full variable domain: DGGITQSPKYLFRKEGQNVTLSCEQNLNHDAMYWYRQDPGQGLRLIYYSQIVNDFQKGDIAEGYSVSREKKESFPLTVTSAQKNPTAFYLCASSIGQGETREQYFGPGTRLTVT.

V gene TRBV29-1 combines with J gene TRBJ2-5; possibly TRBD2 for D (6 bases). The CDR3 is 11 residues long. Germline V lookup: CDR1 SQVTM, CDR2 ANQGSEA. V lost 4 bases, J lost 4 bases, and 7 bases lay in between. The DNA for the CDR3 is TGCAGCGTTGTGGGGGGAGAGACCCAGTACTTC. Translated, it gives CSVVGGETQYF.

The chain links TRBV5-4 to TRBJ2-1; 9 bases fit TRBD2. The trim removed 2 bases at V and 3 bases at J, leaving 3 bases unmatched. CDR3 size: 15 residues. CDR1 and CDR2 from the germline V gene are SGHNT and YYREEE (reference sequence). This chain's CDR3 is CASSFTTSGYNEQFF. The CDR3 DNA follows: TGTGCCAGCAGCTTTACGACTAGCGGCTACAATGAGCAGTTCTTC.

The rearrangement links TRBV5-1 to TRBJ2-1, with 12 bases matching TRBD2. This CDR3 contains 19 residues. V shed 0 bases and J 2 bases; nucleotides not matched to a gene: 9. CDR1 is SGHRS, CDR2 YFSETQ, per germline. CDR3 sequence reads: CASSLGTSGVVRTYNEQFF. CDR3 nucleotides: TGCGCCAGCAGCTTGGGGACTAGCGGGGTTGTTCGGACCTACAATGAGCAGTTCTTC.

J is TRBJ1-6 and V is TRBV27, with D uncertain. The CDR3 spans 16 residues. V lost 3 bases to trimming and J lost 7 bases, with 16 bases between them. Germline V CDR1 and CDR2: MNHEY, SMNVEV (reference sequence). CDR3 loop: CASSFGFRSRNSPLHF. CDR3 DNA: TGTGCCAGCAGTTTCGGGTTTAGGTCTAGAAATTCACCCCTCCACTTT.

The genes are TRBV28 and TRBJ1-1, with D maybe TRBD1 (6 bases). The CDR3 has 15 residues. From germline, CDR1 is MDHEN and CDR2 SYDVKM. Trimming removed 3 bases from V and 8 bases from J, with 19 bases in between. CDR3 sequence reads: CASSLTTGQYLEAFF. In DNA, the CDR3 is TGTGCCAGCAGTTTGACGACAGGCCAGTACCTCGAAGCTTTCTTT. The whole variable domain, remainder taken from reference TRBV28 and TRBJ1-1, is DVKVTQSSRYLVKRTGEKVFLECVQDMDHENMFWYRQDPGLGLRLIYFSYDVKMKEKGDIPEGYSVSREKKERFSLILESASTNQTSMYLCASSLTTGQYLEAFFGQGTRLTVV.

The genes are TRBV29-1 and TRBJ2-5; the D is unclear. CDR1 SQVTM and CDR2 ANQGSEA come from the germline V gene. This CDR3 spans 15 amino acids. V dropped 3 bases and J dropped 5 bases, with 19 bases sitting between them. Here the CDR3 reads CSVDPGSSSGETQYF. The CDR3 bases are TGCAGCGTTGACCCCGGGTCCTCCTCCGGGGAGACCCAGTACTTC.